Listed below are T cell receptor beta chains from one sample, sequenced in a study of blood T cell repertoires in COVID-19. Repertoires were generated with immunoSEQ multiplex PCR, while TCRdb's copy carries only in-frame clones and drops some. In the table there are some 39,000 clones, 80% to 90% of which are singletons. The sample was peripheral blood. Receptors originate from a man between 35 and 55 years old with active COVID-19. CDR3s include the opening cysteine and the closing phenylalanine or tryptophan. A D gene is named only where the DNA matches it firmly. Some rows have no size entry. The others give once, few or many, or a class for an expanded clone.

V gene	J gene	D gene	clone size	CDR3 DNA	CDR3 protein
TRBV3-1/TRBV3-2	TRBJ2-5	TRBD2	NA	TGTGCCAGCAGCCTGGGACTAGCGGGCCTCCTGGAGACCCAGTACTTC	CASSLGLAGLLETQYF
TRBV3-1/TRBV3-2	TRBJ1-5	TRBD1	NA	TGTGCCAGCAGCCCGACAGGGCGTGATCAGCCCCAGCATTTT	CASSPTGRDQPQHF
TRBV30	TRBJ1-1	NA	NA	TGTGCCTGGACTATCAAGTGGCTCCAGGGGACTGAAGCTTTCTTT	CAWTIKWLQGTEAFF
TRBV21-1	TRBJ2-7	NA	NA	TGTGCCAGCAGCAAAGGGACAGGGGGATTAAGGTACGAGCAGTACTTC	CASSKGTGGLRYEQYF
TRBV30	TRBJ1-2	NA	NA	TGTGCCTGGAGTGTACCAGGGTTGGATGGCTACACCTTC	CAWSVPGLDGYTF
TRBV11-3	TRBJ1-1	NA	NA	TGTGCCAGCAGCTGGAACAGGAACACTGAAGCTTTCTTT	CASSWNRNTEAFF
TRBV7-2	TRBJ1-6	NA	once	TGTGCCAGCAGCCCCAAGGCAGGGAATATAAATTCACCCCTCCACTTT	CASSPKAGNINSPLHF
TRBV28	TRBJ1-3	NA	NA	TGTGCCAGCAGTTTAACAGTGCTTAAGTTCTCTGGAAACACCATATATTTT	CASSLTVLKFSGNTIYF
TRBV27	TRBJ1-5	NA	NA	TGTGCCAGCAGTATCATGAGCAATCAGCCCCAGCATTTT	CASSIMSNQPQHF
TRBV10-2	TRBJ2-3	NA	NA	TGCGCCAGCAGTGTGGTGGCGGGTCCTCGGGATACGCAGTATTTT	CASSVVAGPRDTQYF
TRBV3-1/TRBV3-2	TRBJ2-5	TRBD2	NA	TGTGCCAGCAGCCCCCTAGGACTAGCGGGAGAAGAGACCCAGTACTTC	CASSPLGLAGEETQYF
TRBV30	TRBJ2-2	NA	NA	TGTGCCTGGGGAAGGGGGTTAAACACCGGGGAGCTGTTTTTT	CAWGRGLNTGELFF
TRBV23-1	TRBJ2-2	NA	NA	TGCGCCAGCAGTCAGGAGGGTCGTGCCACCGGGGAGCTGTTTTTT	CASSQEGRATGELFF
TRBV5-1	TRBJ2-7	TRBD1	NA	TGCGCCAGCAGCTTGGACGGGACAGCCTCCTACGAGCAGTACTTC	CASSLDGTASYEQYF
TRBV28	TRBJ2-2	NA	NA	TGTGCCAGCACGGGGAGCTATAACACCGGGGAGCTGTTTTTT	CASTGSYNTGELFF
TRBV10-1	TRBJ2-5	TRBD2	NA	TGCGCCAGCAGTGATGGTAGCGGGACACGACAGACCCAGTACTTC	CASSDGSGTRQTQYF
TRBV5-1	TRBJ1-2	TRBD1	NA	TGCGCCAGCAGCACGGACAGGGGAGGGTACGGCTACACCTTC	CASSTDRGGYGYTF
TRBV10-3	TRBJ2-1	TRBD2	once	TGTGCCATCAGTGAGTCGTCGCTAGCGGATTACAATGAGCAGTTCTTC	CAISESSLADYNEQFF
TRBV15	TRBJ1-5	NA	NA	TGTGCCACCAGGCATCTACAAGAGGGCAATCAGCCCCAGCATTTT	CATRHLQEGNQPQHF
TRBV30	TRBJ2-1	TRBD1	NA	TGTGCCTGGAGTGCCGGGACAGGGCGAAACTACAATGAGCAGTTCTTC	CAWSAGTGRNYNEQFF
TRBV11-3	TRBJ2-1	TRBD2	NA	TGTGCCAGCAGCTCCCAGCGGGAGGGGTACAATGAGCAGTTCTTC	CASSSQREGYNEQFF
TRBV7-9	TRBJ1-2	TRBD1	NA	TGTGCCAGCAGTTTAGGGACAGGAGGAGTCTATGGCTACACCTTC	CASSLGTGGVYGYTF
TRBV10-3	TRBJ1-5	TRBD1	NA	TGTGCCATCAGTGATATAATGACAGGGGGTGACAATCAGCCCCAGCATTTT	CAISDIMTGGDNQPQHF